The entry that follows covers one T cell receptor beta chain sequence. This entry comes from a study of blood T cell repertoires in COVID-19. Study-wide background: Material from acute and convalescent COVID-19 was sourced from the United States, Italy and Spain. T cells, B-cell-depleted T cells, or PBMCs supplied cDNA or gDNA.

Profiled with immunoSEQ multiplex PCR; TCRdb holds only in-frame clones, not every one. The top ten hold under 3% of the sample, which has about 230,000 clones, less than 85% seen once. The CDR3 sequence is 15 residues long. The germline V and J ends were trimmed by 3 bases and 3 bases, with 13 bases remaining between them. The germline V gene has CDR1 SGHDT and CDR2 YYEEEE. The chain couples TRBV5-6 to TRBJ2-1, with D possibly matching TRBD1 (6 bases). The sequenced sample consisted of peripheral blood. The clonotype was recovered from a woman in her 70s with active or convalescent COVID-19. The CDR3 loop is CASSSTDSLYNEQFF. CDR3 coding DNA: TGTGCCAGCAGCTCAACGGACAGCCTCTACAATGAGCAGTTCTTC.